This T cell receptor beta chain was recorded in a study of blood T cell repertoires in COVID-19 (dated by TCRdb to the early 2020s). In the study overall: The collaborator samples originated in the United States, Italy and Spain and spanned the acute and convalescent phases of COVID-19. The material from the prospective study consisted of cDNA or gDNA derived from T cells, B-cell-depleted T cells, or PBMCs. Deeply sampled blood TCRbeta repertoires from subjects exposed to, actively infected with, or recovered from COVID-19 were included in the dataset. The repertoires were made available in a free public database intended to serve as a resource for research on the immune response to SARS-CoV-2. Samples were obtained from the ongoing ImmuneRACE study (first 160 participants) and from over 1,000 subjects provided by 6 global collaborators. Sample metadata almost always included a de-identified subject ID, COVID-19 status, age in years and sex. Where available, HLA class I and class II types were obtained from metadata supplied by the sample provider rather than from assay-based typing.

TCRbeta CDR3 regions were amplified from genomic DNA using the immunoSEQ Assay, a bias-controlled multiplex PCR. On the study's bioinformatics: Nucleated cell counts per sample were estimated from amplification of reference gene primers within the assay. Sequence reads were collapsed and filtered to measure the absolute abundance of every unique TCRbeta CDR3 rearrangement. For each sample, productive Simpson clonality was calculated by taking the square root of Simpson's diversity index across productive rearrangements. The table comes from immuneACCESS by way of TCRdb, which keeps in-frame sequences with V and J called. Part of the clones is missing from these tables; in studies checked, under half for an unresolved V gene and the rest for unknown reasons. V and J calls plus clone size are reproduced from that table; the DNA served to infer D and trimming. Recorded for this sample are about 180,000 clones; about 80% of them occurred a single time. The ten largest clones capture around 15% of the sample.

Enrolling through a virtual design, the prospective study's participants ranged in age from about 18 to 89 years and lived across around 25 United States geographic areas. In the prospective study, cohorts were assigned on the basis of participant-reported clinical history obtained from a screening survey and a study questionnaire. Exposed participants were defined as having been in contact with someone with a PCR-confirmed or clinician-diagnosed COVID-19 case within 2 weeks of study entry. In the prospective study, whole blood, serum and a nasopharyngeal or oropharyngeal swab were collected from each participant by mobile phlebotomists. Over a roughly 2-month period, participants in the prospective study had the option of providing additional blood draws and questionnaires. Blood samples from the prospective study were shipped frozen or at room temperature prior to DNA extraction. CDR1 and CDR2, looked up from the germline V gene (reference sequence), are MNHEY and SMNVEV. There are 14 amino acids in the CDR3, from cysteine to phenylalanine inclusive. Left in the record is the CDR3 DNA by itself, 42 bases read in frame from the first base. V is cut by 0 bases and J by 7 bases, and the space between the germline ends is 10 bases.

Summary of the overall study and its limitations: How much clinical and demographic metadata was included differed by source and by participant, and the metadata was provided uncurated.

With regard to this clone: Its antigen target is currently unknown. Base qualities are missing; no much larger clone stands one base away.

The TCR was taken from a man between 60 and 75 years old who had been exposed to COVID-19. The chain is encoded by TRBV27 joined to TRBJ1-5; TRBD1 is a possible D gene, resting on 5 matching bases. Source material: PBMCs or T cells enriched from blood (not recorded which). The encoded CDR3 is CASSLSRGWQPQHF. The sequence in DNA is TGTGCCAGCAGTTTATCGCGGGGGTGGCAGCCCCAGCATTTT.